The clone carrying this T cell receptor beta chain was observed a few times. This CDR3 is also generated by other DNA sequences in the sample. CDR3 length equals 12 residues. Germline loops: CDR1 SQVTM, CDR2 ANQGSEA. J lost 2 bases, V lost 6 bases, and 2 bases had no gene match. The table came from immunoSEQ multiplex PCR; TCRdb's copy has only in-frame clones and leaves some out. The data contain 150,000 to 200,000 clones, approximately 90% of them singletons. The entry originates in a study of control samples from healthy donors and cancer patients. The clonotype originates from a man aged 30 to 45 in good health. Sequenced input: blood. J is TRBJ2-7 and V is TRBV29-1, with 9 bases lining up with TRBD1. CDR3 DNA: TGCAGCGTCGGGACAGGGACCTACGAGCAGTACTTC. Translating it yields CSVGTGTYEQYF.